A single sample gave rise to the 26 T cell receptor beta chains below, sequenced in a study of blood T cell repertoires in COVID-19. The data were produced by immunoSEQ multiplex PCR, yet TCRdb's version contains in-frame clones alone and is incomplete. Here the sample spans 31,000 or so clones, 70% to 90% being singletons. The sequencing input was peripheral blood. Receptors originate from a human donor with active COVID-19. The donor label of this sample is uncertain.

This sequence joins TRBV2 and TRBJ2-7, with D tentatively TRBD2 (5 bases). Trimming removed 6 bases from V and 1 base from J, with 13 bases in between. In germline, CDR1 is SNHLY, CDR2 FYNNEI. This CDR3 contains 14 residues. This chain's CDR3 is CASRKRTGSYEQYF. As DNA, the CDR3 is TGTGCCAGCAGGAAACGGACTGGGTCCTACGAGCAGTACTTC.

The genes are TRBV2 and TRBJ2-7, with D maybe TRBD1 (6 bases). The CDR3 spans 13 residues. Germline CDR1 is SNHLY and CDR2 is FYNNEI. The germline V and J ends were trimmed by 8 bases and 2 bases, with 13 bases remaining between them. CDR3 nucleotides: TGTGCCAGCCGAGACAGGAGGACCTACGAGCAGTACTTC. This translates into CASRDRRTYEQYF.

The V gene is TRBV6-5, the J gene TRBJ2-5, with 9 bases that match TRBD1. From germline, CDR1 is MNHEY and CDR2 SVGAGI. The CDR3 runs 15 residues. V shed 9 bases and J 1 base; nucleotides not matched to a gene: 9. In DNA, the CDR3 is TGTGCCAGTAAAAGCCGGGACAGGGCCCAAGAGACCCAGTACTTC. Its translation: CASKSRDRAQETQYF.

The CDR3 protein is CASSQGSGSSYNEQFF. CDR3 DNA: TGTGCCAGCAGCCAAGGAAGCGGGAGTTCCTACAATGAGCAGTTCTTC. This rearrangement joins TRBV3-1 (or the pseudogene TRBV3-2) to TRBJ2-1, with 8 bases matching TRBD2. Germline CDR1 reads LGHDT; CDR2 reads YNNKEL (reference sequence). The CDR3 consists of 16 residues. V lost 1 base, J lost 1 base, and 3 bases stayed unmatched.

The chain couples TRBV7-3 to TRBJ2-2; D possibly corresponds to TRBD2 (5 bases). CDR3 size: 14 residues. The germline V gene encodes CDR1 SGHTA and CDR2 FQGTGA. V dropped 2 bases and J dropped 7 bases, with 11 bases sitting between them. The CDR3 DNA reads TGTGCCAGCAGCTTAGACGGGGTCATCGGGGAGCTGTTTTTT. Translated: CASSLDGVIGELFF.

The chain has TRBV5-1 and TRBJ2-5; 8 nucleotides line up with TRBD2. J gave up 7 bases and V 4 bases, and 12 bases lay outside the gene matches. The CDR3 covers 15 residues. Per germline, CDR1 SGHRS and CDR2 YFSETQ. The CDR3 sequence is CASSPGRTAGGTQYF. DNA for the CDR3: TGCGCCAGCAGCCCCGGCCGGACCGCGGGGGGGACCCAGTACTTC.

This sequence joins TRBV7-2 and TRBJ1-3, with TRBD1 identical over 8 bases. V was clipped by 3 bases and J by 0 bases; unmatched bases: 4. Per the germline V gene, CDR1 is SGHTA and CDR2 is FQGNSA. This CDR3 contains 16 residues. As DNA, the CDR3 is TGTGCCAGCAGCTTCCAGGGGGCTAGCTCTGGAAACACCATATATTTT. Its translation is CASSFQGASSGNTIYF.

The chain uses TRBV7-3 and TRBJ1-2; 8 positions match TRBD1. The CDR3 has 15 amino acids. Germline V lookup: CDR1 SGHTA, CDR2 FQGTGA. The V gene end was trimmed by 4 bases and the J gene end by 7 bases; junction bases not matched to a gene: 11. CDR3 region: CASSSDRGILSGYTF. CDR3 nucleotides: TGTGCCAGCAGCTCTGACAGGGGAATCCTCAGTGGCTACACCTTC. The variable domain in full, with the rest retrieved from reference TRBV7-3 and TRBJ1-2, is GAGVSQTPSNKVTEKGKYVELRCDPISGHTALYWYRQSLGQGPEFLIYFQGTGAADDSGLPNDRFFAVRPEGSVSTLKIQRTERGDSAVYLCASSSDRGILSGYTFGSGTRLTVV.

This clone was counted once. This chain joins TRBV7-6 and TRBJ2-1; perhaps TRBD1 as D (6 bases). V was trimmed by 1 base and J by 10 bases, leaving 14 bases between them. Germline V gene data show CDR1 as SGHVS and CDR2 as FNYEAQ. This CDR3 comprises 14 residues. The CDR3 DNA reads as TGTGCCAGCAGCTTAGAACAGGGTTCCTGGGAGCAGTTCTTC. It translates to CASSLEQGSWEQFF.

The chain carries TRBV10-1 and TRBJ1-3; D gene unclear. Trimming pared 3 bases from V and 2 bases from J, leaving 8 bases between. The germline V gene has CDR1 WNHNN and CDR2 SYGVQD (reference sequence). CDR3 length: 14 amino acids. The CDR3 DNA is TGCGCCAGCAGTGATGCGGCTACTGGAAACACCATATATTTT. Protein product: CASSDAATGNTIYF.

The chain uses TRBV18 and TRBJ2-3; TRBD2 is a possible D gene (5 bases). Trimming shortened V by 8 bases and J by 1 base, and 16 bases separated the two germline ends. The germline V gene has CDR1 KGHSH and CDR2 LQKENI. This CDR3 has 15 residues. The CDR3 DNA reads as TGTGCCAGCCAGACCACTAGAGGTGGCACAGATACGCAGTATTTT. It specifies CASQTTRGGTDTQYF.

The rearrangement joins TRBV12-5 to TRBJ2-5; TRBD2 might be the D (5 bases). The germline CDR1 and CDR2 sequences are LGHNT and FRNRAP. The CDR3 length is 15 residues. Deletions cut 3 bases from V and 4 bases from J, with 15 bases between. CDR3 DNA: TGTGCTAGTGGTTTCTATCTGACCCGGGGAGAGACCCAGTACTTC. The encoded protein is CASGFYLTRGETQYF.

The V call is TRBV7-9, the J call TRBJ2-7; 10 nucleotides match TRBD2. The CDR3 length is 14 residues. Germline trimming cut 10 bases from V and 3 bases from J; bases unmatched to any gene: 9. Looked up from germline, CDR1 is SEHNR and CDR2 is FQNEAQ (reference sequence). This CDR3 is CAIASGRYGYEQYF. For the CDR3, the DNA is TGTGCCATTGCTAGCGGGAGATACGGCTACGAGCAGTACTTC.

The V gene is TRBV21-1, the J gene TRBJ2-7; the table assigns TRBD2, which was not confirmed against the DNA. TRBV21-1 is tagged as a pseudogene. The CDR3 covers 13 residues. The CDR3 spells CASSKTRAYEQYF. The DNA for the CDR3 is TGTGCCAGCAGCAAGACCCGGGCCTACGAGCAGTACTTC.

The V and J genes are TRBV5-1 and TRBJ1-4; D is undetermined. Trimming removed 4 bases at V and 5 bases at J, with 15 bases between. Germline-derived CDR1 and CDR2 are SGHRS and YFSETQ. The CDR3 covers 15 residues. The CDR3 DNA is TGCGCCAGCAGCCCATGGCGGGGAGGAAATGAAAAACTGTTTTTT. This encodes CASSPWRGGNEKLFF. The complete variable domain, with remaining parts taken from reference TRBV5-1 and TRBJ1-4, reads KAGVTQTPRYLIKTRGQQVTLSCSPISGHRSVSWYQQTPGQGLQFLFEYFSETQRNKGNFPGRFSGRQFSNSRSEMNVSTLELGDSALYLCASSPWRGGNEKLFFGSGTQLSVL.

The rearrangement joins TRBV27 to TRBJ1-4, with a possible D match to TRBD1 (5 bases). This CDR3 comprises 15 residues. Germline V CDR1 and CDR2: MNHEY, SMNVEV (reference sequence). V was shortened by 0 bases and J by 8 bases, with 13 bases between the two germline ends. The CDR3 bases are TGTGCCAGCAGTTTATCCTGGGCCGCAGGGGAAAAACTGTTTTTT. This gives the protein CASSLSWAAGEKLFF.

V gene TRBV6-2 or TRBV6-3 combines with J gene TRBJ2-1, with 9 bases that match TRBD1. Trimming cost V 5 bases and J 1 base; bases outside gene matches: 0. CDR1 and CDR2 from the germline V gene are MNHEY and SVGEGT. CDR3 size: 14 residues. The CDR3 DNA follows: TGTGCCAGCAGTGGACAGGGGTCCTACAATGAGCAGTTCTTC. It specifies CASSGQGSYNEQFF.

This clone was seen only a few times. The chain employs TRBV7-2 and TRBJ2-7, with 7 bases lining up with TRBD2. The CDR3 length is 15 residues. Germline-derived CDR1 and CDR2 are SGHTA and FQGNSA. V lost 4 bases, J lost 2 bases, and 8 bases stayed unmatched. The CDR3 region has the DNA TGTGCCAGCAGCTCAACAGCGGGGAAAGCCTACGAGCAGTACTTC. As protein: CASSSTAGKAYEQYF.

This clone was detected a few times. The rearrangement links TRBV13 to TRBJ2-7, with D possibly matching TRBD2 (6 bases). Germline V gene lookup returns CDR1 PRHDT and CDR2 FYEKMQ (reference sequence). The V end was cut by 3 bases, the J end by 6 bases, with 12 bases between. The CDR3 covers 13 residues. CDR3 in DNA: TGTGCCAGCAGCTTGGCGGGATTGGGCGAGCAGTACTTC. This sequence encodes CASSLAGLGEQYF.

The CDR3 loop reads CASSRRVFSGTDTQYF. The CDR3 nucleotides are TGCGCCAGCAGCCGACGGGTCTTTTCGGGCACAGATACGCAGTATTTT. The rearrangement links TRBV4-1 to TRBJ2-3; D is uncertain. The CDR3 is 16 residues long. From germline, CDR1 is MGHRA and CDR2 YSYEKL. With 4 bases removed from V and 1 base from J, the gap between germline ends came to 15 bases.

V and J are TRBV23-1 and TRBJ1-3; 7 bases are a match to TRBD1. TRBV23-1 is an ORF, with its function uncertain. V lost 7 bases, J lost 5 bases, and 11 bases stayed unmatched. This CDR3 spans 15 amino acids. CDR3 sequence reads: CASNRTGQTRNTIYF. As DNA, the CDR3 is TGCGCCAGCAACCGGACAGGACAAACTAGAAACACCATATATTTT.

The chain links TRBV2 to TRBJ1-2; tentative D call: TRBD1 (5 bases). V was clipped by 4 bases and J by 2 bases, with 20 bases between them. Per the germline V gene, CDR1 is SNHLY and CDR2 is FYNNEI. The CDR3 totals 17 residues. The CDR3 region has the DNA TGTGCCAGCAGTGGCCCCAAAGACACACGGGGGAACTATGGCTACACCTTC. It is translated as CASSGPKDTRGNYGYTF.

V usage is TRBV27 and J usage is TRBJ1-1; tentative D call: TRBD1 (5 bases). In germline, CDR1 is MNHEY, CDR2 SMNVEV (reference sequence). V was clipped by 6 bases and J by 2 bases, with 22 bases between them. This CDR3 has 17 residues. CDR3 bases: TGTGCCAGCAGCCATGGGTTTGGGGGGTGGGTCAACACTGAAGCTTTCTTT. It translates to CASSHGFGGWVNTEAFF.

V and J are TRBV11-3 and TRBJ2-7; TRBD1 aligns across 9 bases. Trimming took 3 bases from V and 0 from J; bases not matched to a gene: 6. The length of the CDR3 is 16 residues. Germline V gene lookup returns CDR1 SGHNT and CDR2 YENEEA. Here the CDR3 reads CASSFPDRGSSYEQYF. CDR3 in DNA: TGTGCCAGCAGCTTCCCGGACAGGGGAAGCTCCTACGAGCAGTACTTC.

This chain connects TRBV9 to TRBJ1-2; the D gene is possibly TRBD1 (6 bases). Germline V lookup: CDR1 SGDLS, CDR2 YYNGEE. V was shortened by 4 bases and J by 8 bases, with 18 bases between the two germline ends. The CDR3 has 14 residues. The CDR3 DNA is TGTGCCAGCAGCTCCCGGAGGACAGTAGAGGGCTACACCTTC. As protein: CASSSRRTVEGYTF.

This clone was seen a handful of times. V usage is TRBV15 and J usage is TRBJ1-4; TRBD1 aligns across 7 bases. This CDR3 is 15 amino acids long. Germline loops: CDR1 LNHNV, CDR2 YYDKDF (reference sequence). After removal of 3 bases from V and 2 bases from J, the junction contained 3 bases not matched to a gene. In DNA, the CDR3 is TGTGCCACCAGCAGGACAGGGAAGACTAATGAAAAACTGTTTTTT. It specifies CATSRTGKTNEKLFF. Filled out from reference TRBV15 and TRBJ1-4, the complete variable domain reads DAMVIQNPRYQVTQFGKPVTLSCSQTLNHNVMYWYQQKSSQAPKLLFHYYDKDFNNEADTPDNFQSRRPNTSFCFLDIRSPGLGDTAMYLCATSRTGKTNEKLFFGSGTQLSVL.